This is a list of T cell receptor beta chains from one sample in a study of cytomegalovirus exposure and HLA in healthy donors. The assay was immunoSEQ multiplex PCR, and TCRdb's table has in-frame clones only and misses some. The sample has 160,000 or so clones, 80% seen once. Sequenced: PBMCs. These receptors were obtained from a young man in good health and CMV-seronegative. CDR3s include the opening cysteine and the closing phenylalanine or tryptophan. A D gene is named only where the DNA matches it firmly. Rows may omit the clone size; those that give it use once, few, many or a size class.

j_gene	abundance	v_gene	d_gene	CDR3aa	CDR3nt
TRBJ2-1	-	TRBV11-2	TRBD2	CASSPSGSGYNEQFF	TGTGCCAGCAGCCCTAGCGGGAGTGGGTACAATGAGCAGTTCTTC
TRBJ1-1	few	TRBV6-1	-	CASSGLRNTEAFF	TGTGCCAGCAGTGGCCTTAGGAACACTGAAGCTTTCTTT
TRBJ2-3	few	TRBV6-6	TRBD2	CASSYGAGDADTQYF	TGTGCCAGCAGTTACGGGGCGGGAGATGCAGATACGCAGTATTTT
TRBJ2-7	once	TRBV7-9	TRBD2	CASSLAGGNEQYF	TGTGCCAGCAGCTTGGCGGGAGGGAACGAGCAGTACTTC
TRBJ2-7	once	TRBV28	-	CASILGHRDEQYF	TGTGCCAGCATTCTGGGGCATCGGGACGAGCAGTACTTC
TRBJ1-2	-	TRBV5-5	-	CASSWRENYGYTF	TGTGCCAGCAGCTGGAGGGAGAACTATGGCTACACCTTC
TRBJ1-1	few	TRBV9	-	CASSPHSRSTEAFF	TGTGCCAGCAGCCCCCATTCGAGGTCCACTGAAGCTTTCTTT
TRBJ2-3	-	TRBV7-9	TRBD2	CASNLGGYTDTQYF	TGTGCCAGCAACCTGGGGGGGTACACAGATACGCAGTATTTT
TRBJ2-5	once	TRBV9	-	CASSDNSETQYF	TGTGCCAGCAGCGATAATTCGGAGACCCAGTACTTC
TRBJ2-7	-	TRBV5-5	TRBD1	CASSLATGVYEQYF	TGTGCCAGCAGCTTGGCGACAGGGGTCTACGAGCAGTACTTC
TRBJ1-2	-	TRBV30	-	CAWSLRGAGGLGYGYTF	TGTGCCTGGAGTTTAAGAGGGGCGGGGGGGCTGGGCTATGGCTACACCTTC
TRBJ2-2	-	TRBV7-9	TRBD1	CASSFKGAVTGELFF	TGTGCCAGCAGCTTTAAGGGGGCGGTCACCGGGGAGCTGTTTTTT
TRBJ1-1	once	TRBV14	-	CASSPTFTEAFF	TGTGCCAGCAGCCCAACATTCACTGAAGCTTTCTTT
TRBJ2-1	-	TRBV28	TRBD2	CASSSLAALSYNEQFF	TGTGCCAGCAGTTCCCTAGCGGCACTCTCCTACAATGAGCAGTTCTTC
TRBJ2-3	-	TRBV7-2	TRBD1	CASSFPSVGTGGTDTQYF	TGTGCCAGCAGCTTCCCTTCCGTCGGGACAGGGGGGACAGATACGCAGTATTTT
TRBJ1-2	-	TRBV4-2	TRBD1	CASSPSRTGAYGYTF	TGTGCCAGCAGCCCCAGTCGGACAGGGGCTTATGGCTACACCTTC
TRBJ1-2	-	TRBV29-1	-	CSVEANSIYGYTF	TGCAGCGTTGAGGCGAACAGCATCTATGGCTACACCTTC
TRBJ1-4	-	TRBV28	TRBD1	CASSPLDRQDEKLFF	TGTGCCAGCAGTCCCCTGGACAGGCAGGATGAAAAACTGTTTTTT
TRBJ1-1	-	TRBV6-1	-	CASNTGLTGTEAFF	TGTGCCAGCAATACAGGGCTGACGGGGACTGAAGCTTTCTTT
TRBJ2-7	-	TRBV21-1	-	CASSNQINRMISYEQYF	TGTGCCAGCAGCAACCAAATAAACAGGATGATCTCCTACGAGCAGTACTTC